What follows are 32 T cell receptor beta chains derived from one specimen sequenced in a study of OX40 agonist ivuxolimab in advanced cancers. Clones were sequenced by immunoSEQ multiplex PCR, and TCRdb holds only the in-frame ones, with some missing. The data show approximately 70,000 clones, roughly 84% seen once. The input for sequencing was CD4+ or CD8+ T cells sorted from blood, taken in a trial of the OX40 agonist ivuxolimab. Receptors were obtained from an adult with an advanced solid tumor such as melanoma, head and neck, liver or kidney cancer.

This clone has a handful of counts. This sequence joins TRBV6-5 and TRBJ2-7, with D maybe TRBD2 (5 bases). CDR3 length: 13 amino acids. Trimming cost V 0 bases and J 12 bases, with 15 bases left between them. The germline V gene has CDR1 MNHEY and CDR2 SVGAGI. The CDR3 reads CASSYSTVTSAYF. CDR3 DNA sequence: TGTGCCAGCAGTTACTCAACCGTTACTAGTGCGTACTTC.

This clone has a single count. The chain uses TRBV4-2 and TRBJ2-1; TRBD1 or TRBD2 may be the D gene (5 bases each). Trimming cost V 0 bases and J 3 bases, with 12 bases left between them. The CDR3 has 16 residues. Germline V lookup: CDR1 LGHNA, CDR2 YNFKEQ. The chain's CDR3 is CASSQEGRVDYNEQFF. The CDR3 nucleotides are TGTGCCAGCAGCCAAGAGGGGCGGGTTGACTACAATGAGCAGTTCTTC.

V gene TRBV4-1 combines with J gene TRBJ2-5; TRBD1 is a possible D gene (6 bases). Germline V gene sequence: CDR1 MGHRA, CDR2 YSYEKL. The CDR3 loop spans 14 amino acids. Trimming cost V 0 bases and J 2 bases, with 7 bases left between them. This CDR3 is CASSQDRGQETQYF. For the CDR3, the DNA is TGCGCCAGCAGCCAAGACAGGGGACAAGAGACCCAGTACTTC.

About this clone itself: The junction does not match germline at one end; this may be a read error. The chain combines TRBV7-9 with TRBJ1-5, with D unresolved. The CDR3 sequence is 13 residues long. Germline CDR1 reads SEHNR; CDR2 reads FQNEAQ (reference sequence). The CDR3 region has the DNA TGTGCCAGCAGCCAGGTACGTCAATCAGCCCCAGCATTT. Protein: CASSQVRQSAPAF. The variable domain in full, with the rest retrieved from reference TRBV7-9 and TRBJ1-5, is DTGVSQNPRHKITKRGQNVTFRCDPISEHNRLYWYRQTLGQGPEFLTYFQNEAQLEKSRLLSDRFSAERPKGSFSTLEIQRTEQGDSAMYLCASSQVRQSAPAFGDGTRLSIL.

This chain joins TRBV27 and TRBJ2-7, with D unclear. The V end lost 6 bases, the J end lost 1 base, and 10 bases lay between the germline ends. The germline gives CDR1 MNHEY, CDR2 SMNVEV (reference sequence). The CDR3 consists of 13 residues. CDR3 sequence: CASRGHGSYEQYF. The DNA for the CDR3 is TGTGCCAGCAGAGGTCACGGGTCCTACGAGCAGTACTTC.

The rearrangement links TRBV28 to TRBJ1-6; D is perhaps TRBD1 (6 bases). Germline loops: CDR1 MDHEN, CDR2 SYDVKM. The CDR3 spans 14 residues. Trimming pared 6 bases from V and 10 bases from J, leaving 16 bases between. In nucleotides, the CDR3 is TGTGCCAGCAGATTGGGGGGGGCGCGATCACCCCTCCACTTT. Its protein is CASRLGGARSPLHF.

This chain links TRBV4-2 with TRBJ2-3; 7 positions agree with TRBD2. The ends lost 2 bases at V and 2 bases at J; junction bases unmatched: 4. CDR3 size: 15 residues. Germline CDR1 LGHNA, CDR2 YNFKEQ. The CDR3 spells CASSQQLANTDTQYF. The CDR3 DNA reads as TGTGCCAGCAGCCAACAACTAGCGAACACAGATACGCAGTATTTT.

The genes are TRBV10-3 and TRBJ2-1, with TRBD2 identical over 7 bases. The junction had 8 bases not matched to a gene; V was cut back by 9 bases and J by 9 bases. The CDR3 is made up of 12 amino acids. In germline, CDR1 is ENHRY, CDR2 SYGVKD. CDR3 DNA: TGTGCCATTAAGACTGGGGAGGGTGAGCAGTTCTTC. It translates to CAIKTGEGEQFF.

This clone was seen only a few times. The chain links TRBV5-1 to TRBJ1-1; D is unclear. Trimming stripped 4 bases from V and 1 base from J, with 11 bases between. There are 14 residues in the CDR3. The germline CDR1 and CDR2 sequences are SGHRS and YFSETQ. CDR3 sequence (DNA): TGCGCCAGCAGCCCGTTCGGAGGGAACACTGAAGCTTTCTTT. It specifies CASSPFGGNTEAFF.

The chain is built from TRBV18 and TRBJ2-7; TRBD2 might be the D (5 bases). With 6 bases removed from V and 3 bases from J, the gap between germline ends came to 27 bases. Germline V gene data show CDR1 as KGHSH and CDR2 as LQKENI. CDR3 length: 18 amino acids. In DNA form, the CDR3 reads TGTGCCAGCTCGCCGACCGGGATACCGCCGGCTAGCAGCTACGAGCAGTACTTC. It is translated as CASSPTGIPPASSYEQYF. The variable domain in full, with the rest retrieved from reference TRBV18 and TRBJ2-7, is NAGVMQNPRHLVRRRGQEARLRCSPMKGHSHVYWYRQLPEEGLKFMVYLQKENIIDESGMPKERFSAEFPKEGPSILRIQQVVRGDSAAYFCASSPTGIPPASSYEQYFGPGTRLTVT.

The chain employs TRBV7-9 and TRBJ2-3, with D perhaps TRBD2 (7 bases). Germline CDR1 and CDR2: SEHNR and FQNEAQ (reference sequence). V dropped 5 bases and J dropped 1 base, with 16 bases sitting between them. CDR3 size: 16 residues. Written as DNA, the CDR3 is TGTGCCAGCAGCGCCCTCTTAGGGGGGGGCACAGATACGCAGTATTTT. Its translation: CASSALLGGGTDTQYF.

The rearrangement links TRBV6-1 to TRBJ2-7, with D possibly TRBD1 on 5 matching bases. Trimming cost V 5 bases and J 6 bases, with 11 bases left between them. This CDR3 contains 12 residues. Looked up from germline, CDR1 is MNHNS and CDR2 is SASEGT. The CDR3 region is CASSHPQGEQYF. CDR3 nucleotides: TGTGCCAGCAGTCACCCTCAGGGCGAGCAGTACTTC.

V is TRBV7-6 and J is TRBJ2-3; TRBD2 might be the D (5 bases). The CDR3 covers 16 residues. The V gene's germline CDR1 is SGHVS and CDR2 FNYEAQ. V lost 5 bases and J lost 5, with 20 bases in between. This chain's CDR3 is CASSPHHQEDGDTQYF. The CDR3 DNA sequence: TGTGCCAGCAGCCCACACCATCAGGAGGACGGAGATACGCAGTATTTT.

The genes are TRBV7-2 and TRBJ1-1, with TRBD1 identical over 7 bases. The V gene's germline CDR1 is SGHTA and CDR2 FQGNSA. The CDR3 has 13 residues. The ends lost 5 bases at V and 6 bases at J; junction bases unmatched: 6. CDR3 region: CASSPTGTPEAFF. In nucleotides, the CDR3 is TGTGCCAGCAGCCCGACAGGGACCCCTGAAGCTTTCTTT.

V is TRBV5-1 and J is TRBJ2-1; weak D call: TRBD1 (6 bases). The CDR3 contains 18 residues. Germline V gives CDR1 SGHRS, CDR2 YFSETQ. V was shortened by 0 bases and J by 0 bases, with 16 bases between the two germline ends. The CDR3 DNA sequence: TGCGCCAGCAGCTTGGGGACAGCATACTTTGACTCCTACAATGAGCAGTTCTTC. Translating gives CASSLGTAYFDSYNEQFF.

The rearrangement joins TRBV28 to TRBJ2-7; TRBD2 aligns across 13 bases. Trimming removed 7 bases from V and 0 bases from J; junction bases left unmatched: 3. The CDR3 length is 15 residues. Per the germline V gene, CDR1 is MDHEN and CDR2 is SYDVKM. CDR3 sequence (DNA): TGTGCCAGCATACTAGCGGGAGGGTTCTCCTACGAGCAGTACTTC. The encoded protein is CASILAGGFSYEQYF.

This clone was detected only a few times. The chain links TRBV5-6 to TRBJ2-3; D is ambiguous. This CDR3 has 15 amino acids. V was pared by 2 bases and J by 4 bases, with 14 bases between. Per the germline V gene, CDR1 is SGHDT and CDR2 is YYEEEE. The CDR3 loop is CASSFYLAVADTQYF. In nucleotides, the CDR3 is TGTGCCAGCAGCTTTTACTTGGCAGTAGCAGATACGCAGTATTTT.

This clone was seen only a few times. CDR3 loop: CATQDRGTSYGYTF. CDR3 coding DNA: TGTGCCACCCAAGACAGGGGGACCTCCTATGGCTACACCTTC. The chain combines TRBV19 with TRBJ1-2; 9 nucleotides match TRBD1. The CDR3 totals 14 residues. Trimming removed 10 bases from V and 4 bases from J; junction bases left unmatched: 10. Looked up from germline, CDR1 is LNHDA and CDR2 is SQIVND (reference sequence).

This clone has just one count. The chain recombines TRBV6-5 with TRBJ1-1; D might be TRBD1 (6 bases). V lost 0 bases and J lost 1, with 9 bases in between. The CDR3 consists of 15 residues. CDR1 and CDR2 (germline): MNHEY, SVGAGI. Here the CDR3 reads CASSYSKQGNTEAFF. Written as DNA, the CDR3 is TGTGCCAGCAGTTACTCGAAACAGGGGAACACTGAAGCTTTCTTT.

The rearrangement joins TRBV28 to TRBJ2-1, with TRBD1 identical over 10 bases. This CDR3 is 16 amino acids long. The V segment lost 10 bases and the J segment 4 bases; nucleotides outside the gene matches: 13. CDR1 MDHEN and CDR2 SYDVKM come from the germline V gene. The CDR3 nucleotides read TGTGCCATCACCGATTCCGGGACAGGGGATTACAATGAGCAGTTCTTC. Amino acid sequence: CAITDSGTGDYNEQFF.

A word on this clone: This sample also contains other DNA sequences that code for the same CDR3. The chain is built from TRBV5-4 and TRBJ2-3; weak D call: TRBD1 (5 bases). The V end lost 0 bases, the J end lost 1 base, and 9 bases lay between the germline ends. The CDR3 length is 15 residues. CDR1 is SGHNT, CDR2 YYREEE, per germline (reference sequence). The chain's CDR3 is CASSLGQGGTDTQYF. The CDR3 coding sequence is TGTGCCAGCAGCTTGGGTCAGGGTGGCACAGATACGCAGTATTTT. The full variable domain, in which reference TRBV5-4 and TRBJ2-3 provide the parts outside the CDR3, is ETGVTQSPTHLIKTRGQQVTLRCSSQSGHNTVSWYQQALGQGPQFIFQYYREEENGRGNFPPRFSGLQFPNYSSELNVNALELDDSALYLCASSLGQGGTDTQYFGPGTRLTVL.

The V gene is TRBV9, the J gene TRBJ2-5; D tentatively fits TRBD1 or TRBD2 (6 bases each). V was cut by 6 bases and J by 1 base, with 13 bases left in between. Germline V gene lookup returns CDR1 SGDLS and CDR2 YYNGEE. This CDR3 has 14 amino acids. CDR3 sequence reads: CASTRGVFQETQYF. CDR3 DNA: TGTGCCAGCACGAGGGGGGTCTTCCAAGAGACCCAGTACTTC.

CDR3 coding DNA: TGTGCCAGCAGCTTGGAGGAGGGGGGGAGGCTCCCCTCTGGGGCCAACGTCCTGACTTTC. Amino acid sequence: CASSLEEGGRLPSGANVLTF. This rearrangement joins TRBV5-4 to TRBJ2-6, with D possibly TRBD2 on 7 matching bases. Germline V lookup: CDR1 SGHNT, CDR2 YYREEE (reference sequence). CDR3 size: 20 residues. Trimming stripped 0 bases from V and 0 bases from J, with 19 bases between.

The V call is TRBV5-1, the J call TRBJ1-6; D is uncertain. Germline V CDR1 and CDR2: SGHRS, YFSETQ. The V end was cut by 2 bases, the J end by 2 bases, with 8 bases between. The CDR3 is 15 residues long. The CDR3 here is CASSFGSPYNSPLHF. In nucleotides, the CDR3 is TGCGCCAGCAGCTTCGGGTCCCCCTATAATTCACCCCTCCACTTT.

This clone was detected a few times. V gene TRBV5-4 combines with J gene TRBJ2-5; 9 nucleotides align to TRBD1. J lost 6 bases, V lost 0 bases, and 6 bases had no gene match. The germline gives CDR1 SGHNT, CDR2 YYREEE (reference sequence). CDR3 length equals 15 residues. The CDR3 sequence is CASSLVGQGVKTQYF. CDR3 bases: TGTGCCAGCAGCTTGGTGGGACAGGGAGTAAAGACCCAGTACTTC.

This chain uses TRBV28 with TRBJ1-2, with 8 positions matching TRBD1. Germline assignment: CDR1 MDHEN and CDR2 SYDVKM. V lost 10 bases, J lost 4 bases, and 8 bases stayed unmatched. This CDR3 is built from 13 residues. The DNA of the CDR3 is TGTGCCACCCTCCGGGGGACAGGCTATGGCTACACCTTC. Translated, it gives CATLRGTGYGYTF.

This chain uses TRBV6-5 with TRBJ2-5, with D perhaps matching TRBD1 or TRBD2 (5 bases each). The better agreement between TRBJ2-7 and the DNA end casts doubt on the J call. The CDR3 consists of 14 residues. Germline CDR1 and CDR2: MNHEY and SVGAGI. The CDR3 nucleotides read TGTGCCAGCAGGGGGGACGGATACTCCTACGAGCAGTACTTC. The encoded protein is CASRGDGYSYEQYF.

This chain links TRBV7-9 with TRBJ2-7; 8 bases fit TRBD1. The J segment lost 0 bases and the V segment lost 5 bases, leaving 12 bases of the junction unmatched. Germline V lookup: CDR1 SEHNR, CDR2 FQNEAQ (reference sequence). The CDR3 runs to 17 residues. CDR3 nucleotides: TGTGCCAGCAGCCCCATGGACAGGGCCAGGGGCTCCTACGAGCAGTACTTC. This encodes CASSPMDRARGSYEQYF.

The chain is built from TRBV7-9 and TRBJ1-2; a weak D match, TRBD1 (5 bases). CDR3 size: 15 residues. The V gene lost 1 base and the J gene lost 4 bases, with 13 bases spanning the gap. Germline values: CDR1 SEHNR, CDR2 FQNEAQ (reference sequence). CDR3 region: CASSLGAGLGYGYTF. CDR3 DNA: TGTGCCAGCAGCTTAGGGGCAGGGCTGGGCTATGGCTACACCTTC.

This CDR3 is CASRVDSPSYNEQFF. The CDR3 DNA reads TGTGCCAGCAGAGTGGACAGCCCGAGTTACAATGAGCAGTTCTTC. The chain recombines TRBV2 with TRBJ2-1, with D perhaps TRBD1 (6 bases). Germline V gives CDR1 SNHLY, CDR2 FYNNEI. The CDR3 is 15 amino acids. V lost 6 bases and J lost 4, with 16 bases in between.

V gene TRBV28 combines with J gene TRBJ2-7, with 12 bases that match TRBD1. V lost 7 bases, J lost 5 bases, and 9 bases stayed unmatched. There are 15 residues in the CDR3. Germline V lookup: CDR1 MDHEN, CDR2 SYDVKM. The CDR3 here is CASTTLGQGADEQYF. The CDR3 DNA is TGTGCCAGCACCACCCTGGGACAGGGGGCCGACGAGCAGTACTTC.

The chain uses TRBV11-3 and TRBJ2-2; D is possibly TRBD2 (6 bases). The CDR3 is 14 amino acids. Germline V CDR1 and CDR2: SGHNT, YENEEA. The V gene lost 5 bases and the J gene lost 7 bases, with 14 bases spanning the gap. CDR3 sequence: CASSATSRVGELFF. The DNA for the CDR3 is TGTGCCAGCAGCGCGACTAGTCGGGTCGGGGAGCTGTTTTTT.